A selection of T cell receptor beta chains follows, all from one sample in a study of blood T cell repertoires in COVID-19. TCRdb keeps only in-frame clones here, not all; method: immunoSEQ multiplex PCR. Of approximately 13,000 clones in the sample, less than 80% were seen once. The specimen sequenced was peripheral blood. These receptors originate from a man aged 70 or older with acute or convalescent COVID-19. Both conserved end residues are part of each CDR3. Fields, in order: J gene, V gene, D gene, clone size, CDR3 DNA, CDR3 protein. D genes are given only for firm matches. The listing skips clone size in some rows; elsewhere it reads once, few, many or a size class.

>TRBJ2-7|TRBV11-2|-|-
TGTGCCAGCAGCTTAGCGAGGCCTAGCTGGGGGCCGGACTACGAGCAGTACTTC
CASSLARPSWGPDYEQYF
>TRBJ1-3|TRBV12-5|TRBD1|-
TGTGCTAGTGGTTTGCTATCCGGGACAGGAATCTTCTCTGGAAACACCATATATTTT
CASGLLSGTGIFSGNTIYF
>TRBJ2-4|TRBV7-8|TRBD1|few
TGTGCCAGCAGCTTGACAGGGGGACTCCCACTAAACTACCCACTAGCCAAAAACATTCAGTACTTC
CASSLTGGLPLNYPLAKNIQYF
>TRBJ2-1|TRBV7-9|TRBD1|-
TGTGCCAGCAGCGGACAGGGGGGGGACAATGAGCAGTTCTTC
CASSGQGGDNEQFF
>TRBJ1-2|TRBV19|TRBD1|-
TGTGCCAGTAGTACAGGGGGCGCTGGCTACACCTTC
CASSTGGAGYTF
>TRBJ1-1|TRBV4-2|TRBD1|-
TGTGCCAGCAGCCCGGACAGGGGGCAGGTAGCTTTCTTT
CASSPDRGQVAFF
>TRBJ2-1|TRBV9|TRBD2|-
TGTGCCAGCAGCCCCAGTGGGAGCGGGAGGGGCAATGAGCAGTTCTTC
CASSPSGSGRGNEQFF
>TRBJ1-5|TRBV7-2|TRBD1|few
TGTGCCAGCAGCCCCACAGGGGGCAATCAGCCCCAGCATTTT
CASSPTGGNQPQHF
>TRBJ2-7|TRBV7-2|-|-
TGTGCCAGCAGCTTAGCTCTAGAGGCAGCCGAGCAGTACTTC
CASSLALEAAEQYF
>TRBJ1-4|TRBV14|TRBD1|-
TGTGCCAGCAGCCAAGCGACAGGGGCCTTTACTAATGAAAAACTGTTTTTT
CASSQATGAFTNEKLFF
>TRBJ2-7|TRBV9|TRBD1|-
TGTGCCAGCAGCGCCGGGACAGGGGGTAGAGAGCAGTACTTC
CASSAGTGGREQYF
>TRBJ2-2|TRBV30|TRBD1|once
TGTGCCTGGAGCCCCAGGGGGCGAAACACCGGGGAGCTGTTTTTT
CAWSPRGRNTGELFF
>TRBJ2-5|TRBV29-1|-|-
TGCAGCGTGGAGTCAGAGACCCAGTACTTC
CSVESETQYF
>TRBJ1-2|TRBV18|TRBD1|-
TGTGCCAGCTCACCTCTCGGACAGGCGGGACAAGCTAACTATGGCTACACCTTC
CASSPLGQAGQANYGYTF
>TRBJ1-1|TRBV9|-|-
TGTGCCAGCAGCGTAGTTGCAGGCACTGAAGCTTTCTTT
CASSVVAGTEAFF
>TRBJ1-4|TRBV7-9|-|-
TGTGCCAGCAGCTTTCTTCAGGGGTCGATAGAAAAACTGTTTTTT
CASSFLQGSIEKLFF
>TRBJ2-1|TRBV24-1|-|-
TGTGCCACCAGTGGGAGACTAGAAGGTGGGCAGAATGAGCAGTTCTTC
CATSGRLEGGQNEQFF
>TRBJ1-3|TRBV18|TRBD1|-
TGTGCCAGCTCACCAACGACAGGGTACTCTGGAAACACCATATATTTT
CASSPTTGYSGNTIYF
>TRBJ1-4|TRBV4-1|-|-
TGCGCCAGCAGCCAAGCGTATGAAAAACTGTTTTTT
CASSQAYEKLFF
>TRBJ1-5|TRBV18|TRBD1|-
TGTGCCAGCTCCCGGGACAGTGATCAGCCCCAGCATTTT
CASSRDSDQPQHF
>TRBJ2-4|TRBV10-3|TRBD1|-
TGTGCCATCAAAGGGACAGAAAACATTCAGTACTTC
CAIKGTENIQYF
>TRBJ2-7|TRBV3-1/TRBV3-2|TRBD1|once
TGTGCCAGCAGCCAAGTCGGACAGGGTAAAACGGTGCAGTACTTC
CASSQVGQGKTVQYF
>TRBJ1-5|TRBV7-9|TRBD1|-
TGTGCCAGCAGTCCCGGGGACAGCCGCAATCAGCCCCAGCATTTT
CASSPGDSRNQPQHF
>TRBJ1-2|TRBV11-2|TRBD1|few
TGTGCCAGCAGCTCCACAGGGGTAGCCTATGGCTACACCTTC
CASSSTGVAYGYTF
>TRBJ1-2|TRBV28|-|few
TGTGCCAGCAGTGGGACAACTAACTATGGCTACACCTTC
CASSGTTNYGYTF
>TRBJ2-1|TRBV27|-|few
TGTGCCAGCAGTTTTCCCGGGGAGAACAATGAGCAGTTCTTC
CASSFPGENNEQFF
>TRBJ2-5|TRBV4-3|-|-
TGCGCCAGCAGCCAGCTTCTAGGGGGGGGAGAGACCCAGTACTTC
CASSQLLGGGETQYF
>TRBJ2-1|TRBV5-4|TRBD2|few
TGTGCCAGCAGTGAGGTTGCGGGACTAGCGGAGATAGAGCAGTTCTTC
CASSEVAGLAEIEQFF
>TRBJ1-3|TRBV5-4|-|-
TGTGCCAGCAGCACCAAGAGGGGAAACACCATATATTTT
CASSTKRGNTIYF
>TRBJ1-3|TRBV12-3/TRBV12-4|-|-
TGTGCCAGCCGCGGGTTGGGAAACACCATATATTTT
CASRGLGNTIYF
>TRBJ1-1|TRBV25-1|-|-
TGTGCCAGCAGTGAAGGGGGGAGGGCTTTCTTT
CASSEGGRAFF
>TRBJ2-5|TRBV2|-|few
TGTGCCAGCAGTGAGGGGGGAGCGGCCCGGGAGACCCAGTACTTC
CASSEGGAARETQYF
>TRBJ1-5|TRBV7-8|-|-
TGTGCCAGCAGTTCTGGTGGAGAGCCCCAGCATTTT
CASSSGGEPQHF
>TRBJ1-6|TRBV2|TRBD1|-
TGTGCCAGCGGGGGACAGTTATCTTCACCCCTCCACTTT
CASGGQLSSPLHF
>TRBJ1-4|TRBV6-5|-|-
TGTGCCAGCAGTCCTCGGACTGAGTGGTGGGAAAAACTGTTTTTT
CASSPRTEWWEKLFF
>TRBJ1-1|TRBV19|-|few
TGTGCCAGTAGTTCACGGGGGGCTGTAACAGGAGGTCGTTTGGCTGAAGCTTTCTTT
CASSSRGAVTGGRLAEAFF
>TRBJ2-5|TRBV28|-|-
TGTGCCAGCAGCCAAGCGGACGGGGAGACCCAGTACTTC
CASSQADGETQYF
>TRBJ2-3|TRBV28|TRBD1|few
TGTGCCAGCAGCCGTACCGCCGGGACAGGGGTTAGCACAGATACGCAGTATTTT
CASSRTAGTGVSTDTQYF
>TRBJ2-3|TRBV4-3|TRBD2|few
TGCGCCAGCAGCCAAGAAGCGGGAGGGATCGCAGATACGCAGTATTTT
CASSQEAGGIADTQYF
>TRBJ2-3|TRBV10-3|TRBD2|-
TGTGCCATCAGTGAGTCCCCGACTAGCCTCGGAGCTGATACGCAGTATTTT
CAISESPTSLGADTQYF
>TRBJ1-6|TRBV28|-|-
TGTGCCAGCAGTTTAGAGTCGGGGGTCTCTTGGAATTCACCCCTCCACTTT
CASSLESGVSWNSPLHF
>TRBJ1-1|TRBV6-5|-|-
TGTGCCAGCAGTTACTCCAGGGGTAACACTGAAGCTTTCTTT
CASSYSRGNTEAFF
>TRBJ2-5|TRBV28|-|-
TGTGCCAGCAGTCCCCCCCAAATGAGTGGAGAGACCCAGTACTTC
CASSPPQMSGETQYF
>TRBJ2-7|TRBV27|-|-
TGTGCCAGCAGAATCCCAGGAGGGGCCGTCCCCTACGAGCAGTACTTC
CASRIPGGAVPYEQYF
>TRBJ1-5|TRBV12-5|-|-
TGTGCTAGTGCCTATGGGGACTCGGGCAATCAGCCCCAGCATTTT
CASAYGDSGNQPQHF
>TRBJ2-7|TRBV5-6|-|-
TGTGCCAGCAGCTTGGGACATGCAGGGTCCTACGAGCAGTACTTC
CASSLGHAGSYEQYF
>TRBJ1-1|TRBV11-2|-|-
TGTGCCAGCAGCTTGGTAAGGACAGCGAACACTGAAGCTTTCTTT
CASSLVRTANTEAFF
>TRBJ2-1|TRBV11-2|-|-
TGTGCCACCCAGAGGTGGGGGGACTACAATGAGCAGTTCTTC
CATQRWGDYNEQFF
>TRBJ2-1|TRBV19|TRBD2|once
TGTGCCAGCGGGGCTAGCGGGATGAATGAGCAGTTCTTC
CASGASGMNEQFF
>TRBJ1-5|TRBV27|TRBD1|-
TGTGCCAGCACCCCCTCCGGGACAGGGGTGAACCAGCCCCAGCATTTT
CASTPSGTGVNQPQHF
>TRBJ1-2|TRBV6-5|TRBD1|-
TGTGCCAGCACCTCCAGCGGGACAGGGATTAGGGGCTACACCTTC
CASTSSGTGIRGYTF
>TRBJ2-3|TRBV5-6|-|few
TGTGCCAGCAGCCGCGGGGCCCTCCGCACAGATACGCAGTATTTT
CASSRGALRTDTQYF
>TRBJ1-5|TRBV30|TRBD1|-
TGTGCCTGGAGCTTATCAGGGGGAGGCCAGCCCCAGCATTTT
CAWSLSGGGQPQHF
>TRBJ2-7|TRBV29-1|-|few
TGCAGCGTTGAAGATCCTAGCGAGCAGTACTTC
CSVEDPSEQYF
>TRBJ2-7|TRBV2|-|-
TGTGCCAGCAGTGACGTCGCCGGTAGCTCCTACGAGCAGTACTTC
CASSDVAGSSYEQYF
>TRBJ2-7|TRBV6-5|TRBD1|-
TGTGCCAGCAGTCCGGGGACAGGGAACTACGAGCAGTACTTC
CASSPGTGNYEQYF
>TRBJ1-2|TRBV5-4|-|-
TGTGCCAGCAGCGCCGGGAACGGGTTGCACTACACCTTC
CASSAGNGLHYTF
>TRBJ1-1|TRBV30|-|-
TGTGCCTGGAGTCGGTCAGGTGAAGCTTTCTTT
CAWSRSGEAFF
>TRBJ2-7|TRBV21-1|-|-
TGTGCCAGCAGCCCCCGGGACAGGGAAATCTGCGAGCAGTACTTC
CASSPRDREICEQYF